This T cell receptor beta chain derives from a study of T cell repertoires in cytomegalovirus infection. Study in general: Based on public TCR beta signatures, there were indications of CMV infection and of a matching HLA type. Study-level findings and limits: People with CMV and the relevant HLA were identified by cumulative public TCR beta family frequency. The study found HLA-C-restricted CMV-specific TCR beta clonotypes dominating the ex vivo response.

TCRdb called the reads again in MiXCR, with one record for every CDR3 protein. The table records fewer than 150,000 distinct CDR3 sequences, more than 30% of them present only once. On this clonotype itself: The target antigen is unknown.

The CDR3 runs 16 residues. V shed 0 bases and J shed 1 base, with 12 bases lying between them. Germline V lookup: CDR1 MGHRA, CDR2 YSYEKL. The source of this sequence is a human donor in good health (CMV status not recorded). Some clones in this sample may be carry-over from other donors' samples. The chain carries TRBV4-1 and TRBJ1-1; D is ambiguous. Source: CD8+ T cells from cultured PBMCs, taken from culture after CMV antigen stimulation. CDR3 in amino acids: CASSQEWTSSNTEAFF. The CDR3 DNA is TGCGCCAGCAGCCAAGAATGGACGAGTTCGAACACTGAAGCTTTCTTT.